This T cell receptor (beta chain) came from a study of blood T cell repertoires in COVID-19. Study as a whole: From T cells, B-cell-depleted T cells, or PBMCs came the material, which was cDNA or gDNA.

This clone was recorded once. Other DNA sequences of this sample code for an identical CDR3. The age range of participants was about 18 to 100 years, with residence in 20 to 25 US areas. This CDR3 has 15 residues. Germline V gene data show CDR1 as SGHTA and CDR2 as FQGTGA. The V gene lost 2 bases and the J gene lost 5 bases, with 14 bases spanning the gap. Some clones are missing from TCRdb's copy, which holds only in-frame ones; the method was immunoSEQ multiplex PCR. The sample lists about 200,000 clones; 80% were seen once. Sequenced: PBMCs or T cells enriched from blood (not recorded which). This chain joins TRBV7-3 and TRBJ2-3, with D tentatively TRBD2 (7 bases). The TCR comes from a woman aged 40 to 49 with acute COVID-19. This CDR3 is CASSLSGGSGDTQYF. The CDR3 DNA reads TGTGCCAGCAGCTTATCGGGGGGCTCGGGAGATACGCAGTATTTT. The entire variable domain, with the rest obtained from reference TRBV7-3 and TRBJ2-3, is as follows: GAGVSQTPSNKVTEKGKYVELRCDPISGHTALYWYRQSLGQGPEFLIYFQGTGAADDSGLPNDRFFAVRPEGSVSTLKIQRTERGDSAVYLCASSLSGGSGDTQYFGPGTRLTVL.